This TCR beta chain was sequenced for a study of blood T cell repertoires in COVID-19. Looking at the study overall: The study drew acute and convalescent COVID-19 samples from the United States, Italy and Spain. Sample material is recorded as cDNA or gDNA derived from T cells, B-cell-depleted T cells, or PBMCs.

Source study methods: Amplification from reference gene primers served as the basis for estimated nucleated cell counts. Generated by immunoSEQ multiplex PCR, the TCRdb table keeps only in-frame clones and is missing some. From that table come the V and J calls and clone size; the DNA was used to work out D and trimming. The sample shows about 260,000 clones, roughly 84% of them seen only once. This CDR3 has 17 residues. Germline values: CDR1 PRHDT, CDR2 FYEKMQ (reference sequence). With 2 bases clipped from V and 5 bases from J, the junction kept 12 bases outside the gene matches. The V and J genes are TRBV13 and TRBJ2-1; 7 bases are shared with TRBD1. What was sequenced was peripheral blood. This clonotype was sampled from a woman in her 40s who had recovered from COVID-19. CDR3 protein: CASSLIMPWTGDNEQFF. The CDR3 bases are TGTGCCAGCAGCTTAATAATGCCGTGGACAGGAGACAATGAGCAGTTCTTC.